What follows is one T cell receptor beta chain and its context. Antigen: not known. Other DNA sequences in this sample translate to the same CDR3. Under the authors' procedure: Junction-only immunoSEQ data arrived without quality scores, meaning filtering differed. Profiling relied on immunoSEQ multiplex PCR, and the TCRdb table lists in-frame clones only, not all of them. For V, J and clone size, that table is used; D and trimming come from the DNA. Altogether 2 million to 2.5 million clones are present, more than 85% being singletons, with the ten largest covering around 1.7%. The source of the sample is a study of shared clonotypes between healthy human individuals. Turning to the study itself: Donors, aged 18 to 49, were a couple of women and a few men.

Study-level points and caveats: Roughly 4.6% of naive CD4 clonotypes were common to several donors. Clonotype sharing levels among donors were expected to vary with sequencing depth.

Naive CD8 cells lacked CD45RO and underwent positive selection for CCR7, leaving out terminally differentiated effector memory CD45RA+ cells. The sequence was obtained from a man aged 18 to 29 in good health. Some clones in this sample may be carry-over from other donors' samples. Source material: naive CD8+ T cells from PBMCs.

The DNA of the CDR3 is TGCAGCGTTGTCGGCTACAATGAGCAGTTCTTC. The encoded protein is CSVVGYNEQFF. The chain combines TRBV29-1 with TRBJ2-1; D uncertain. The CDR3 sequence is 11 residues long. The germline gives CDR1 SQVTM, CDR2 ANQGSEA. Trimming took off 4 bases at V and 3 bases at J, with 4 bases between the two ends.